Listed here are 9 T cell receptor beta chains from one sample, sequenced in a study of blood T cell repertoires in COVID-19. Method: immunoSEQ multiplex PCR; TCRdb's copy keeps in-frame clones and lacks some. The table has more than 250,000 clones, roughly 80% seen once. Sequences were obtained from PBMCs or T cells enriched from blood (not recorded which). Receptors originate from a man between 40 and 49 years old who had been exposed to COVID-19.

The chain is built from TRBV11-3 and TRBJ2-5; D is perhaps TRBD1 (6 bases). V dropped 3 bases and J dropped 2 bases, with 13 bases sitting between them. The CDR3 loop spans 15 amino acids. Germline CDR1 is SGHNT and CDR2 is YENEEA. CDR3: CASSLWDTKQETQYF. In DNA form, the CDR3 reads TGTGCCAGCAGCTTGTGGGACACCAAACAAGAGACCCAGTACTTC.

V and J are TRBV11-1 and TRBJ2-1, with TRBD2 as a possible D gene (5 bases). The CDR3 length is 15 residues. Per germline, CDR1 SGHAT and CDR2 FQDESV (reference sequence). V dropped 3 bases and J dropped 0 bases, with 9 bases sitting between them. The CDR3 sequence is CASSLFGDSYNEQFF. CDR3 nucleotides: TGTGCCAGCAGCTTGTTCGGGGACTCCTACAATGAGCAGTTCTTC.

The V call is TRBV4-2, the J call TRBJ2-3; D might be TRBD2 (6 bases). Deletions cut 5 bases from V and 2 bases from J, with 11 bases between. Looked up from germline, CDR1 is LGHNA and CDR2 is YNFKEQ. CDR3 length: 14 amino acids. CDR3 region: CASSGGGTTDTQYF. In nucleotides, the CDR3 is TGTGCCAGCAGCGGGGGAGGAACCACAGATACGCAGTATTTT.

J is TRBJ1-5 and V is TRBV29-1, with 8 bases identical to TRBD1. The V gene's germline CDR1 is SQVTM and CDR2 ANQGSEA. This CDR3 spans 14 amino acids. CDR3 DNA: TGCACCCCGTCGGGGACAGGAGAAAATCAGCCCCAGCATTTT. The encoded protein is CTPSGTGENQPQHF.

The chain employs TRBV29-1 and TRBJ1-1; the D is unclear. The CDR3 loop spans 13 amino acids. Trimming pared 1 base from V and 7 bases from J, leaving 13 bases between. Germline assignment: CDR1 SQVTM and CDR2 ANQGSEA. The CDR3 loop reads CSVEVGSGDEAFF. CDR3 in DNA: TGCAGCGTTGAAGTTGGGAGCGGCGATGAAGCTTTCTTT.

This clone was detected once. V usage is TRBV5-1 and J usage is TRBJ2-1; 7 nucleotides match TRBD1. Germline V gives CDR1 SGHRS, CDR2 YFSETQ. V lost 3 bases, J lost 0 bases, and 6 bases stayed unmatched. The CDR3 has 16 amino acids. For the CDR3, the DNA is TGCGCCAGCAGCTGGGGCCGGGACAGCTCCTACAATGAGCAGTTCTTC. As protein: CASSWGRDSSYNEQFF.

The rearrangement uses TRBV21-1 and TRBJ2-1; the tabulated D call, TRBD2, remains unverified against the DNA. TRBV21-1 is an annotated pseudogene. This CDR3 has 23 amino acids. The CDR3 here is CASSKPPKTVGVRGPSGLNEQFF. CDR3 coding DNA: TGTGCCAGCAGCAAACCACCAAAAACTGTAGGGGTTAGGGGGCCTAGCGGGCTTAATGAGCAGTTCTTC.

The rearrangement joins TRBV2 to TRBJ2-5, with D hard to call. The ends were cut back, 8 bases at V and 1 base at J, with 11 bases in the middle. Per germline, CDR1 SNHLY and CDR2 FYNNEI. The CDR3 length is 13 residues. The CDR3 coding sequence is TGTGCCAGCTTGGCTCAGGTCCAAGAGACCCAGTACTTC. This gives the protein CASLAQVQETQYF.

This chain links TRBV9 with TRBJ1-2; D unresolved. The germline V gene has CDR1 SGDLS and CDR2 YYNGEE. The CDR3 spans 15 residues. The V end was cut by 1 base, the J end by 7 bases, with 17 bases between. For the CDR3, the DNA is TGTGCCAGCAGCGTACTTGACACGTCGTACGTTGGCTACACCTTC. It encodes CASSVLDTSYVGYTF.